This TCR beta chain was recorded in a study of T cell responses to AZD1222 COVID-19 vaccine. Whole-study findings and limits: When two AZD1222 doses had been given, Spike-specific TCR breadth and depth rose. Among AZD1222 vaccinees, only six were seropositive at baseline. There were vaccine-associated CD4 TCRs across spike, dominant at 160-218 and 743-854.

Using immunoSEQ multiplex PCR, the repertoire was profiled, and TCRdb retains in-frame clones only, with some absent. The table shows 100,000 to 140,000 clones, with about 90% occurring only once. This clone was seen once. Its target is unknown. The CDR3 length is 14 residues. Trimming pared 1 base from V and 2 bases from J, leaving 9 bases between. The germline gives CDR1 SGHKS, CDR2 YYEKEE (reference sequence). The V and J genes are TRBV5-5 and TRBJ1-1; D remains unclear. This receptor was identified in an adult who received the AZD1222 COVID-19 vaccine. The source was peripheral blood, collected 28 days after the second AZD1222 dose. In DNA, the CDR3 is TGTGCCAGCAGCTTGTTGCAGATCAACACTGAAGCTTTCTTT. Translating it yields CASSLLQINTEAFF.